The entry below gives a single T cell receptor beta chain sequence along with its context. No antigen is known for it. Expansion of antigen-specific CD4+ T cells with viral peptide pools was carried out by the ViraFEST assay before sequencing. Isolation of CD4+ T cells took place after less than 12 days of culture. Either the BNT162b2 or mRNA-1273 vaccine was given to participants in two doses. Method: immunoSEQ multiplex PCR; TCRdb's copy keeps in-frame clones and lacks some. The table records 30,000 to 40,000 clones, roughly two thirds of them present only once. The sample originates from a study of vaccination effects on CD4 cells after COVID-19. The receptor was isolated from a human donor who received a COVID-19 vaccine. The sample in question was CD4+ T cells from PBMCs cultured with HCoV-229E spike peptides, obtained after COVID-19 vaccination.

The CDR3 is CAIKGPSYEQYF. CDR3 DNA sequence: TGTGCCATTAAAGGACCGTCCTACGAGCAGTACTTC. The chain couples TRBV6-5 to TRBJ2-7; no clear D. Germline-derived CDR1 and CDR2 are MNHEY and SVGAGI. With 10 bases removed from V and 1 base from J, the gap between germline ends came to 11 bases. The CDR3 has 12 amino acids.